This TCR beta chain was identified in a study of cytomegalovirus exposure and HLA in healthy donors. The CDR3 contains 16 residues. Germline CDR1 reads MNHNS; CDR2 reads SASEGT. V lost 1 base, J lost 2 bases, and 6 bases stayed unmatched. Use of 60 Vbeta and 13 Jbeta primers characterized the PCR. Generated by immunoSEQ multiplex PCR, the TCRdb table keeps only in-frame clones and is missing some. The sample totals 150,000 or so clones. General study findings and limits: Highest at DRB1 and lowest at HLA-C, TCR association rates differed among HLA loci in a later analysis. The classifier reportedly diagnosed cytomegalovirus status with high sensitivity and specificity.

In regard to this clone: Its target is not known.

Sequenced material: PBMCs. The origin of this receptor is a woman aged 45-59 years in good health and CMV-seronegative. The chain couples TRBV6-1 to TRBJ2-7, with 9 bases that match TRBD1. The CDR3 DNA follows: TGTGCCAGCAGTGAAGGACAGGGGGTAGGAACCTACGAGCAGTACTTC. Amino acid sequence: CASSEGQGVGTYEQYF.